These 9 T cell receptor beta chains share one sample of origin, sequenced in a study of T cells in Graves' hyperthyroidism and ophthalmopathy. Authors of the study amplified TCR beta CDR3 regions from RNA transcripts. A first-round RT-PCR of the TCR CDR3 used the HTBI primer set. TCRdb re-derived calls from the multiplex PCR reads in MiXCR, one entry per CDR3 protein. The profile shows about 270,000 distinct CDR3 sequences, approximately 25% of them singletons. Specimen: blood. These TCRs come from a middle-aged woman with Graves' ophthalmopathy.

The chain couples TRBV6-2 or TRBV6-3 to TRBJ2-5; the D gene is possibly TRBD2 (5 bases). The CDR3 length is 15 residues. Germline V lookup: CDR1 MNHEY, CDR2 SVGEGT. Deletions cut 7 bases from V and 5 bases from J, with 20 bases between. The DNA of the CDR3 is TGTGCCAGCACACTAGATTCAGGTCTTATCGAGACCCAGTACTTC. Encoded protein: CASTLDSGLIETQYF.

This clonotype was seen at least ten times. The chain joins TRBV11-1 to TRBJ1-2, with 8 nucleotides matching TRBD1. The trim removed 6 bases at V and 4 bases at J, leaving 13 bases unmatched. CDR3 length equals 16 residues. Germline V gives CDR1 SGHAT, CDR2 FQDESV (reference sequence). Written as DNA, the CDR3 is TGTGCCAGCAGACCCGGGTCGACAGGGGCAATCTATGGCTACACCTTC. Translated, it gives CASRPGSTGAIYGYTF.

This chain connects TRBV6-1 to TRBJ2-5; D gene unclear. Germline V gene lookup returns CDR1 MNHNS and CDR2 SASEGT. Trimming stripped 1 base from V and 7 bases from J, with 10 bases between. The CDR3 spans 13 residues. The CDR3 DNA follows: TGTGCCAGCAGTGAAGGGTTGGAACGGACCCAGTACTTC. It is translated as CASSEGLERTQYF.

This clonotype was counted many times. The gene calls are TRBV30 and TRBJ1-6; TRBD1 might be the D (5 bases). Germline V lookup: CDR1 GTSNPN, CDR2 SVGIG (reference sequence). The CDR3 runs 13 residues. V lost 3 bases and J 9 bases, leaving 12 bases between the germline ends. Here the CDR3 DNA reads TGTGCCTGGAGCGGGGGGGGTAGTTCACCCCTCCACTTT. This codes for CAWSGGGSSPLHF.

The chain recombines TRBV27 with TRBJ2-5; D is possibly TRBD1 (7 bases). Germline CDR1 is MNHEY and CDR2 is SMNVEV (reference sequence). The V end lost 6 bases, the J end lost 1 base, and 15 bases lay between the germline ends. The CDR3 totals 15 residues. The chain's CDR3 is CASRSIRGAQETQYF. The CDR3 DNA reads as TGTGCCAGCAGATCTATCAGGGGGGCCCAAGAGACCCAGTACTTC.

This clonotype was observed many times. The V gene is TRBV11-2, the J gene TRBJ1-1, with 10 bases aligning to TRBD1. V was pared by 5 bases and J by 1 base, with 4 bases of the junction left unmatched. Per the germline V gene, CDR1 is SGHAT and CDR2 is FQNNGV. The CDR3 contains 15 residues. CDR3 region: CASSPTGGRNTEAFF. The CDR3 DNA is TGTGCCAGCAGCCCGACAGGGGGCCGGAACACTGAAGCTTTCTTT.

This clonotype was seen repeatedly, ten times or more. J is TRBJ1-1 and V is TRBV3-1; D gene unclear. V was pared by 0 bases and J by 8 bases, with 10 bases between. The germline V gene encodes CDR1 LGHDT and CDR2 YNNKEL (reference sequence). The CDR3 is 13 residues long. In DNA, the CDR3 is TGTGCCAGCAGCCAAGAAGACGGCAGGGAAGCTTTCTTT. Encoded protein: CASSQEDGREAFF.

This clonotype occurred many times. The chain uses TRBV12-3 or TRBV12-4 and TRBJ1-5; 7 bases match TRBD1. The ends lost 3 bases at V and 7 bases at J; junction bases unmatched: 3. The CDR3 extends over 13 amino acids. CDR3 region: CASSLGQRQPQHF. The CDR3, as DNA: TGTGCCAGCAGTTTGGGACAGCGCCAGCCCCAGCATTTT.

There are many counts of this clonotype. The chain joins TRBV20-1 to TRBJ2-2; 9 nucleotides match TRBD2. The junction had 6 bases not matched to a gene; V was cut back by 2 bases and J by 2 bases. Germline V gives CDR1 DFQATT, CDR2 SNEGSKA (reference sequence). This CDR3 comprises 16 residues. The CDR3 DNA follows: TGCAGTGCTAGATTTCGACTAGCGGTCAACACCGGGGAGCTGTTTTTT. Its translation is CSARFRLAVNTGELFF.